This T cell receptor beta chain was documented in a study of Ad26.COV2.S vaccination and SARS-CoV-2 variants. Across the study: Once, or twice with 56 days between doses, Ad26.COV2.S was given intramuscularly. Regarding the study as a whole: Quantification of TCR breadth and depth may have yielded underestimates of total T cell responses. The breadth of spike-specific CD8+ and CD4+ T cell responses after vaccination was reportedly substantial.

Sample treatment: around 19 received Ad26.COV2.S at low or high dose, single or two shots; five or six received placebo; per-sample allocation not given. It was on day 63 after the first vaccine or placebo injection that samples were taken. This adult donor, from Boston, was 18-55 years old. Repertoires were generated with immunoSEQ multiplex PCR, while TCRdb's copy carries only in-frame clones and drops some. This table holds hundreds of thousands of clones, more than 70% found once. Remarks on this clone: Its specificity is unknown.

The sample consisted of peripheral blood, taken in a trial of Ad26.COV2.S vaccine versus placebo. This TCR derives from a person aged 18-65 years who received the Ad26.COV2.S COVID-19 vaccine or a placebo.

CDR3 in DNA: TGTGCCAGCAGCCCTGGGACTAGCGGGGCCCTAGATACGCAGTATTTT. It specifies CASSPGTSGALDTQYF. The rearrangement joins TRBV6-2 or TRBV6-3 to TRBJ2-3, with TRBD2 matching 13 bases. The CDR3 consists of 16 residues. J lost 5 bases, V lost 6 bases, and 8 bases had no gene match. CDR1 is MNHEY, CDR2 SVGEGT, per germline.